This TCR beta chain was identified during a study of early T cells in non-severe SARS-CoV-2 infection. About the research overall: Sequencing used unsorted whole-blood bulk RNA, so chains lack pairing. Notes on the study in general: CD4 and private specificities were missed by VDJdb matching, which favored anti-spike CD8 responses.

The count of this clonotype is one. Its antigen is still unknown. A much larger clone differs by one base, so this may be a read error. It is likely a read error, because the conserved phenylalanine at the end of the CDR3 is missing. With 7 bases removed from V and 1 base from J, the gap between germline ends came to 7 bases. The CDR3 runs to 12 residues. Germline V CDR1 and CDR2: SGHRS, YFSETQ. Unique molecular identifiers (one per individual cDNA molecule) were attached. In TCRdb, the 5' RACE reads were re-called with MiXCR into one record per CDR3 protein. In the table there are 50,000 to 60,000 distinct CDR3 sequences, 6% to 7% of which are singletons.

Sequencing was performed on whole blood. This TCR came from an adult who was a healthcare worker with PCR-confirmed SARS-CoV-2 infection or an uninfected control (not recorded which). This chain links TRBV5-1 with TRBJ2-3, with unresolved D. The CDR3 is CASRQGTDTQYS. The DNA of the CDR3 is TGCGCCAGCCGTCAGGGCACAGATACGCAGTATTCT.